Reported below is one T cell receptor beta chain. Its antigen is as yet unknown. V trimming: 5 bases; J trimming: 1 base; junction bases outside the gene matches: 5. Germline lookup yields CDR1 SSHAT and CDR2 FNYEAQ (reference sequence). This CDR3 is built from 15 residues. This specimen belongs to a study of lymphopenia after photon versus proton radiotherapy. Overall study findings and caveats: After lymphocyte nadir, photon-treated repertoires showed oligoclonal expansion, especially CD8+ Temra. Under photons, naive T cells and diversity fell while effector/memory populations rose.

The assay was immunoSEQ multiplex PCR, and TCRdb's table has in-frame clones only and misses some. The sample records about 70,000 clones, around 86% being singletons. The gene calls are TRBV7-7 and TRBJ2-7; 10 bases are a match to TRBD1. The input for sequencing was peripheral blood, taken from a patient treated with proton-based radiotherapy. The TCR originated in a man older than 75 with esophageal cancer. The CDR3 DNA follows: TGTGCCAGCAGCCCATGGACAGGGGGGTCCTACGAGCAGTACTTC. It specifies CASSPWTGGSYEQYF.